Given below is one T cell receptor (beta chain) in context. Its recognized antigen is unknown. Qualities for individual bases were not recorded, and no much larger clone is one base off. These data come from a study of cytomegalovirus exposure and HLA in healthy donors (dated by TCRdb to 2016 to 2017). With regard to the full study: In an earlier analysis of approximately 500 of the donors, less than 350 Gb of sequence data and 100 million or so unique TCR beta sequences from about 179 million T cells were reported. An early release that covered about 600 HLA-typed donors contained around 300 gigabases of sequencing data and tens of millions of unique TCR sequences. Among the roughly 400 genotyped donors, around 81% belonged to the genetic ancestry cluster associated with self-reported Caucasian donors. The aim of the study was to test whether cataloging public T cell receptors could identify signatures of past pathogen exposure. The T cell repertoires of 666 subjects were profiled by immunosequencing and related to cytomegalovirus serostatus. In addition to the first cohort of 500 to 850 subjects, a separate validation cohort of 120 different subjects was used. The study combined high-throughput TCR immunosequencing, statistical association of individual TCRs with disease status, and machine learning to predict cytomegalovirus infection status. In a later analysis, previously published TCR beta repertoires from hundreds of donors were re-analyzed and high-resolution HLA genotyping was added so that TCR occurrence patterns could be studied. Rather than using new phenotypic data, the later analysis identified candidate immune exposures from TCR beta sequences and from how often those sequences occurred across donors. In an earlier analysis of 500 to 650 of the donors, high-throughput TCR beta sequencing was used to judge whether each TCR beta V gene segment behaved as functional or pseudogenic. Donor age, sex, ethnicity and CMV serostatus were compiled together with the repertoire data. A later genetic analysis took genome-wide SNP genotypes for about three fifths of the roughly 700 donors and used that subset as a discovery cohort. Every discovery cohort repertoire had been produced on one sequencing platform. HLA typing covered class I and class II loci at four-digit resolution. The number of typed donors differed by locus: about 620-640 for A, B, C, DRB1 and DQB1; approximately 530 for DQA1; 600 to 610 for DPA1; and roughly 490 for DPB1. Four to six DR-DQ haplotypes were handled as single units for association and clustering because linkage in the cohort was strong. Among 300 to 450 genotyped donors of the cohort, an average of approximately 250,000 unique TCR beta nucleotide sequences were sequenced per donor, roughly 20% of them non-productive. Broad study findings and their caveats: Strong co-occurrence of HLA alleles, especially DR and DQ, made assigning TCR associations to individual alleles difficult. Roughly uniform sequencing depth across donors was assumed in presence/absence analyses, although this assumption may not hold. An earlier analysis of several hundred of the donors showed that most TCR beta V segments appeared in productive rearrangements either about 87% or about 30% of the time, which broadly matched IMGT annotations. A cluster of highly shared sequence variants was judged likely to be a technical artifact of the sequencing pipeline. In a later analysis, about 17,000 TCR beta sequences were associated with specific HLA alleles at a false discovery rate of 0.05. This cohort had only TCR beta chains sequenced, and the lack of alpha or paired-chain data limited which features could be detected. Compared with equally common non-associated chains, HLA-associated TCR beta chains in a later analysis were more clonally expanded and had lower generation probabilities. The authors suggested that the approach could potentially be generalized to other disease states and immunological phenotypes. The 87-base-pair reads could not distinguish some IMGT-functional V segments, including TRBV6-2 and TRBV6-3, so those segments were excluded. In the study, about 150 TCR beta chains were listed as associated with cytomegalovirus. The classifier was reported to diagnose cytomegalovirus status with high specificity and sensitivity in both the original and validation cohorts. Most TCR sequences were seen in very few donors, while some public TCRs were found in many individuals. In vitro tests confirmed that a few of the cytomegalovirus-associated TCR beta chains recognize cytomegalovirus antigens. Linkage disequilibrium might explain the correlated functional status among segregating V segments, but an unknown experimental factor could not be ruled out. Because some donors lacked HLA typing at each locus, the association tests relied only on the typed subset. A later genetic analysis reported fewer N-insertions in productive TCRs among donors in an Asian-associated ancestry cluster than the roughly 720-donor mean. A later analysis reported that several top co-occurrence clusters appeared linked to parvovirus B19, influenza, CMV and Epstein-Barr virus. According to a later analysis, most CMV-associated TCR beta chains appeared to be HLA-restricted, and the HLA associations seemed to be driven largely by CMV exposure. A further reported finding was that TCR beta sequences accurately predicted the HLA-A and HLA-B alleles for most subjects in the first cohort. The only immune exposure information available for the cohort was CMV serostatus. A later analysis found that TCR association rates varied across HLA loci, with DRB1 alleles showing the most associated TCRs and HLA-C alleles the fewest. The earlier analysis of almost 600 of the donors excluded fewer than 20 rarely observed V segments, including chromosome 9 orphons, because counts were too low. In a later genetic analysis, a missense DCLRE1C variant was associated with V-gene and J-gene trimming of TCR beta chains, and the association was replicated in an independent cohort.

In total, approximately 700 healthy bone marrow donors made up the cohort. Cohort members were all nominally healthy when sampled, although unrecorded immune exposures were likely present. The donor was CMV seronegative and belonged to the group of 352 seronegative cohort members. A peripheral blood sample was collected from each donor, and TCR beta sequencing was performed on peripheral blood mononuclear cells. Genomic DNA was extracted from the blood cell samples with the Qiagen DNeasy Blood Extraction Kit. The CDR3 contains 15 residues, cysteine and phenylalanine counted. The CDR3 DNA has 45 bases and is translated from base 1. Via the germline V gene, CDR1 is SGHVS and CDR2 FNYEAQ. For this chain, trimming is 1 base at the V end and 5 bases at the J end, and the number of junction bases without a gene match is 8. Library generation was performed with the immunoSEQ multiplex PCR assay. For the multiplex PCR, a mixture combining 60 forward primers for TCR Vbeta segments and 13 reverse primers for TCR Jbeta segments was used. Amplification of the CDR3 region of rearranged TCR beta genes was performed with a multiplex PCR assay on genomic DNA. On the Illumina HiSeq System, the amplified TCR beta libraries were sequenced as 87-base-pair reads. The paper's processing steps were these. A later analysis counted approximately 74 million unique TCR beta chains across the 666 repertoires, and some 11 million of these chains were shared by at least two donors. A nearest-neighbor algorithm error-corrected the raw reads and collapsed the reads into unique sequences, merging closely related sequences to remove PCR and sequencing errors. Alignment of CDR3 sequences to IMGT reference sequences was used to assign V, D and J gene segments. For a sequence to be retained, a match of at least six nucleotides to both a V gene segment and a J gene segment was required. A rearrangement counted as productive if the CDR3 had no stop codons and remained in frame with V and J, and every other rearrangement counted as non-productive. CDR3 was defined by IMGT convention, running from the second conserved V-encoded cysteine to the conserved J-encoded phenylalanine. The earlier analysis of some 540 of the donors excluded any sequence lacking an unambiguous match to a single V gene segment. An earlier analysis of 450 to 650 of the donors called V segments functional above 56.7% productive rearrangements and segregating when the between-donor standard deviation exceeded 5%. A statistical classification framework was built for diagnosing cytomegalovirus status from the catalog of TCR beta chain sequences. V and J gene assignment, in a later analysis, came from comparing TCR nucleotide sequences with IMGT/GENE-DB human TR gene sequences. In a later analysis, CDR3 sequences and most-parsimonious VDJ recombination scenarios were assigned using the TCRdist pipeline. In a later analysis, each TCR beta chain was defined by its CDR3 amino acid sequence together with its V-gene family, and reads lacking a unique V-gene family were excluded. A later analysis removed several hundred highly shared, low-generation-probability nucleotide sequences to deal with suspected cross-contamination and a sequencing artifact. In a later analysis, a clonal expansion index for each public chain was calculated from normalized within-repertoire ranks of inferred template counts. In a later analysis, generation probabilities were computed using a VDJ recombination model fitted to out-of-frame rearrangements, and the results were checked against IGoR. A later analysis scored TCR-TCR, TCR-HLA and TCR-CMV co-occurrence with hypergeometric tests, applying a repertoire-size bias correction to TCR pairs. False discovery rates were estimated in a later analysis by permuting HLA or CMV assignments 20 times. In a later analysis, co-occurring TCRs were grouped with DBSCAN, and TCRdist sequence similarity was added when clustering was performed within HLA-allele-positive subsets. For co-occurrence clustering, repertoires with fewer than 30,000 or more than 120,000 public chains were excluded, along with five repertoires with anomalous nucleotide sharing. TCRdb took this table from immuneACCESS and kept in-frame rearrangements with V and J called. Such tables lack part of the clones; where checked against another copy, unresolved V genes explain under half of the gap, and the rest is unexplained. Clonal size and the V and J genes are those of that table, whereas D and trimming came from the DNA. The sample profile shows some 150,000 clones; roughly 80% of them were found once. The top ten clones comprise around 1.6% of the sample.

Material: PBMCs. The receptor was isolated from a female donor in good health and CMV-seronegative. The chain uses TRBV7-6 and TRBJ2-7; the junction holds 7 bases that match TRBD1. The CDR3 amino acid sequence is: CASSLGPTGVDEQYF. In nucleotide form, the sequence is TGTGCCAGCAGCTTAGGACCCACAGGGGTGGACGAGCAGTACTTC.